This T cell receptor beta chain was sequenced in a study of T cells in tuberculosis. Time point described: new active TB diagnosis, blood taken before or within 7 days of starting treatment. On average around 100,000 T cells per donor were immunosequenced. The method was immunoSEQ multiplex PCR; TCRdb's version includes in-frame clones alone and lacks a portion of them. The data contain about 33,000 clones, 87% of them singletons. This TCR was recovered from an adult with tuberculosis. The source was PBMCs, collected at tuberculosis diagnosis.

CDR3 protein: CASSRRGGLLETQYF. The CDR3, as DNA: TGCGCCAGCAGTAGGCGGGGGGGCTTGTTAGAGACCCAGTACTTC. The chain recombines TRBV4-3 with TRBJ2-5; 9 nucleotides match TRBD2. The CDR3 consists of 15 residues. Per the germline V gene, CDR1 is LGHNA and CDR2 is YSLEER. After removal of 6 bases from V and 4 bases from J, the junction contained 9 bases not matched to a gene.